This T cell receptor beta chain was recovered during a study of T cells in Graves' hyperthyroidism and ophthalmopathy. RNA transcripts gave rise to amplified TCR beta CDR3 regions. The study used the HTBI primer set for a first-round RT-PCR of the TCR CDR3. MiXCR, applied by TCRdb to the multiplex PCR reads, yields one record per CDR3 protein. The sample gives about 290,000 distinct CDR3 sequences, about 18% of which show up once; about 51% is in the top ten. CDR1 LNHDA and CDR2 SQIVND come from the germline V gene (reference sequence). The CDR3 length is 15 residues. V trimming: 5 bases; J trimming: 5 bases; junction bases outside the gene matches: 4.

The TCR originated in an older woman with Graves' ophthalmopathy. Sequencing was performed on blood. V gene TRBV19 combines with J gene TRBJ2-5, with 14 positions matching TRBD2. CDR3 in DNA: TGTGCCAGTAGTCCGGGGACTAGCGGGAGCGAGACCCAGTACTTC. Its translation is CASSPGTSGSETQYF.